These T cell receptor beta chains were read from a single sample in a study of blood T cell repertoires in COVID-19. Sequenced by immunoSEQ multiplex PCR; TCRdb stores in-frame clones only, minus some. The sample consists of 200,000 to 250,000 clones, roughly nine tenths of them appearing once. Source material: PBMCs or T cells enriched from blood (not recorded which). Receptors were obtained from a woman aged 45-60 years in a cohort exposed to, infected with or recovered from COVID-19 (not recorded which). Each CDR3 is given with its conserved first and last residue. The order of the fields is J gene, V gene, CDR3 protein.

>TRBJ1-3|TRBV28
CASSRPAGSGNTIYF
>TRBJ1-1|TRBV19
CASSIGDRVKRAEAFF
>TRBJ2-7|TRBV7-8
CASSLGGDAYEQYF
>TRBJ2-1|TRBV20-1
CSASPGTSGDFYNEQFF
>TRBJ1-4|TRBV4-2
CASSQASRGTSEKLFF
>TRBJ2-3|TRBV9
CASSVAGTGSDTQYF
>TRBJ1-5|TRBV7-9
CASSLLENQPQHF
>TRBJ1-2|TRBV7-2
CASSGRATGTGGFFHGYTF
>TRBJ2-5|TRBV9
CASSVAGGGHAETQYF
>TRBJ2-5|TRBV7-2
CASSLGQGGGWETQYF
>TRBJ1-1|TRBV4-1
CASSQDWGVVRISNTEAFF
>TRBJ1-2|TRBV24-1
CATSDTGERGYTF
>TRBJ1-2|TRBV6-6
CASTYTGGSGYTF
>TRBJ2-5|TRBV28
CASKFYSGTGEETQYF
>TRBJ1-2|TRBV5-1
CASSLDQGALDGYTF